The clone carrying this T cell receptor beta chain showed up just once. Its specificity is not known. This record belongs to a study of cytomegalovirus exposure and HLA in healthy donors. Notes on the study in general: It was found in a later analysis that first-cohort TCR clusters tended to co-occur in the 120 validation repertoires. Most sequenced TCRs were rare (though some public TCRs occurred in many donors). As confirmed in vitro, three CMV-associated chains were specific for CMV antigens. Researchers counted approximately 160 TCR beta chains as cytomegalovirus-associated.

Method: immunoSEQ multiplex PCR; TCRdb's copy keeps in-frame clones and lacks some. Of over 150,000 clones listed, about 85% are singletons. Trimming cost V 0 bases and J 9 bases; bases outside gene matches: 3. Per germline, CDR1 LGHNA and CDR2 YNFKEQ. The CDR3 extends over 15 amino acids. This rearrangement joins TRBV4-2 to TRBJ2-4; 12 positions match TRBD2. The clonotype comes from a man aged 18 to 30 in good health and CMV-seropositive. Sequencing input: PBMCs. In nucleotides, the CDR3 is TGTGCCAGCAGCCAAGATGGACTAGCGGGAAGCATTCAGTACTTC. It codes for CASSQDGLAGSIQYF.